The rows below give T cell receptor beta chains drawn from one sample of a study of resident and recirculating memory T cells in vitiligo. The repertoire was sequenced with immunoSEQ multiplex PCR; TCRdb's copy has only in-frame clones and lacks some. The table lists about 45,000 clones, around 90% of them singletons. Specimen: blood. The receptors were gathered from a male donor with vitiligo. CDR3s include the opening cysteine and the closing phenylalanine or tryptophan. The D gene is left open where the match is weak. Only part of the rows carry a size: once, few, many, or a class if the clone is expanded.

J gene: TRBJ1-1; clone size: NA; V gene: TRBV14; D gene: NA; CDR3 protein: CASSQDVGDMNTEAFF; CDR3 DNA: TGTGCCAGCAGCCAAGATGTCGGGGATATGAACACTGAAGCTTTCTTT
J gene: TRBJ2-3; clone size: NA; V gene: TRBV19; D gene: TRBD2; CDR3 protein: CASISGGPTDTQYF; CDR3 DNA: TGTGCCAGTATTAGCGGGGGGCCCACAGATACGCAGTATTTT
J gene: TRBJ2-3; clone size: NA; V gene: TRBV7-7; D gene: TRBD2; CDR3 protein: CASSPGGSGDTQYF; CDR3 DNA: TGTGCCAGCAGCCCGGGGGGTTCGGGTGATACGCAGTATTTT
J gene: TRBJ1-2; clone size: few; V gene: TRBV6-6; D gene: NA; CDR3 protein: CASSYFEGGQGYTF; CDR3 DNA: TGTGCCAGCAGTTATTTTGAGGGGGGGCAAGGCTACACCTTC
J gene: TRBJ2-5; clone size: NA; V gene: TRBV19; D gene: NA; CDR3 protein: CASSWTTQETQYF; CDR3 DNA: TGTGCCAGTAGCTGGACTACACAAGAGACCCAGTACTTC
J gene: TRBJ2-2; clone size: NA; V gene: TRBV7-9; D gene: NA; CDR3 protein: CASSPTGELFF; CDR3 DNA: TGTGCCAGCAGCCCAACCGGGGAGCTGTTTTTT
J gene: TRBJ2-7; clone size: NA; V gene: TRBV4-1; D gene: NA; CDR3 protein: CASSPLPGTNYEQYF; CDR3 DNA: TGCGCCAGCAGCCCACTACCCGGGACAAACTACGAGCAGTACTTC
J gene: TRBJ2-5; clone size: NA; V gene: TRBV7-3; D gene: NA; CDR3 protein: CASSLSAGAWETQYF; CDR3 DNA: TGTGCCAGCAGCTTAAGCGCGGGGGCTTGGGAGACCCAGTACTTC
J gene: TRBJ1-2; clone size: NA; V gene: TRBV4-1; D gene: TRBD1; CDR3 protein: CASSRGTGPLNYGYTF; CDR3 DNA: TGCGCCAGCAGCCGAGGGACAGGCCCTCTCAACTATGGCTACACCTTC
J gene: TRBJ2-1; clone size: NA; V gene: TRBV6-5; D gene: NA; CDR3 protein: CASSYTPGEWYSEQFF; CDR3 DNA: TGTGCCAGCAGTTACACTCCAGGGGAATGGTATAGTGAGCAGTTCTTC